One and the same sample provided the 17 T cell receptor beta chains below, sequenced in a study of T cell responses to AZD1222 COVID-19 vaccine. Repertoires were generated with immunoSEQ multiplex PCR, while TCRdb's copy carries only in-frame clones and drops some. The sample shows about 150,000 clones, more than 85% of them seen only once. The material was peripheral blood, obtained on day 0 of AZD1222 vaccination. All receptors derive from an adult in good health.

The chain combines TRBV7-8 with TRBJ1-6; D may be TRBD1 (6 bases). There are 17 residues in the CDR3. Trimming shortened V by 5 bases and J by 10 bases, and 24 bases separated the two germline ends. The germline CDR1 and CDR2 sequences are SGHVS and FQNEAQ. The CDR3 is CASSRPRAGGLKSPLHF. The CDR3 DNA follows: TGTGCCAGCAGCAGACCTCGCGCGGGGGGCTTGAAATCACCCCTCCACTTT.

This clone was found once. This sequence joins TRBV27 and TRBJ1-2, with 7 bases identical to TRBD1. V was clipped by 6 bases and J by 8 bases; unmatched bases: 6. The CDR3 spans 12 residues. CDR1 and CDR2 from the germline V gene are MNHEY and SMNVEV (reference sequence). The CDR3 DNA follows: TGTGCCAGCAGAACAGGGGAGGAAGGCTACACCTTC. Residues: CASRTGEEGYTF.

The genes are TRBV4-1 and TRBJ2-3, with 11 bases matching TRBD2. The CDR3 sequence is 16 residues long. Germline V lookup: CDR1 MGHRA, CDR2 YSYEKL. Trimming removed 4 bases from V and 1 base from J; junction bases left unmatched: 4. In DNA, the CDR3 is TGCGCCAGCAGCCCCCAACTAGCGGGAGGCACAGATACGCAGTATTTT. Protein: CASSPQLAGGTDTQYF.

Concerning this clone itself: One junction end does not reproduce the germline sequence, and a read error may be involved. The CDR3 here is CASSLAEGWQGNF. The CDR3, as DNA: TGTGCCAGCAGCTTAGCGGAGGGGTGGCAGGGAAACTTC. J is TRBJ2-5 and V is TRBV7-8, with D possibly TRBD2 on 6 matching bases. The germline CDR1 and CDR2 sequences are SGHVS and FQNEAQ. This CDR3 region has 13 residues.

This chain joins TRBV9 and TRBJ2-1; unclear D gene. Germline V gene sequence: CDR1 SGDLS, CDR2 YYNGEE. Deletions cut 0 bases from V and 5 bases from J, with 9 bases between. CDR3 size: 14 residues. The CDR3 protein is CASSVVLGNNEQFF. The CDR3 DNA follows: TGTGCCAGCAGCGTAGTTCTTGGGAACAATGAGCAGTTCTTC.

This clone came up once. This chain connects TRBV7-4 to TRBJ1-2; D is ambiguous. Germline assignment: CDR1 SGHVT and CDR2 SQSDAQ. The CDR3 loop spans 14 amino acids. Trimming stripped 2 bases from V and 2 bases from J, with 9 bases between. DNA for the CDR3: TGTGCCAGCAGCTTATCGGACGTAAACTATGGCTACACCTTC. It yields the protein CASSLSDVNYGYTF.

The chain recombines TRBV19 with TRBJ2-2; possible D gene TRBD2, 5 bases. The CDR3 is 17 residues long. Trimming cost V 6 bases and J 3 bases, with 20 bases left between them. Per the germline V gene, CDR1 is LNHDA and CDR2 is SQIVND (reference sequence). The DNA for the CDR3 is TGTGCCAGTAGCTCGGGCCGGTGGCAACTAGACACCGGGGAGCTGTTTTTT. Encoded protein: CASSSGRWQLDTGELFF.

Comment on this clone: The sample has other DNA sequences that encode this CDR3 too. The V and J genes are TRBV24-1 and TRBJ1-6; D might be TRBD1 (5 bases). CDR1 and CDR2 from the germline V gene are KGHDR and SFDVKD. This CDR3 is 13 amino acids long. V lost 4 bases, J lost 7 bases, and 7 bases lay in between. The CDR3 DNA follows: TGTGCCACCAGTGACTCAGGGAATTCACCCCTCCACTTT. It is translated as CATSDSGNSPLHF.

V gene TRBV5-1 combines with J gene TRBJ2-7, with D maybe TRBD1 (5 bases). This CDR3 is 14 amino acids long. V lost 4 bases and J 7 bases, leaving 18 bases between the germline ends. From germline, CDR1 is SGHRS and CDR2 YFSETQ. The CDR3 nucleotides are TGCGCCAGCAGCGTGGACATTTCTTCCAGTGAGCAGTACTTC. It specifies CASSVDISSSEQYF.

Here the CDR3 reads CASSPSWGQRITGELFF. The CDR3 DNA is TGTGCCAGCAGCCCCAGCTGGGGGCAGCGTATCACCGGGGAGCTGTTTTTT. The chain is built from TRBV5-4 and TRBJ2-2, with a possible D match to TRBD1 (6 bases). The V end was cut by 4 bases, the J end by 4 bases, with 20 bases between. Per germline, CDR1 SGHNT and CDR2 YYREEE (reference sequence). The CDR3 totals 17 residues.

The V and J genes are TRBV5-1 and TRBJ1-2, with D hard to call. The CDR3 runs 15 residues. CDR1 and CDR2 (germline): SGHRS, YFSETQ. The V gene lost 0 bases and the J gene lost 1 base, with 10 bases spanning the gap. The CDR3 loop reads CASSLDGDGNYGYTF. In nucleotides, the CDR3 is TGCGCCAGCAGCTTGGATGGAGACGGTAACTATGGCTACACCTTC.

This chain links TRBV18 with TRBJ1-2, with D possibly TRBD1 on 6 matching bases. The CDR3 sequence is 14 residues long. Germline V lookup: CDR1 KGHSH, CDR2 LQKENI. Between the trimmed V and J ends, which lost 3 bases and 6 bases, there was a span of 14 bases. The CDR3 reads CASSPIRGPDGYTF. The CDR3, as DNA: TGTGCCAGCTCACCGATCCGGGGGCCGGATGGCTACACCTTC.

This chain links TRBV6-2 or TRBV6-3 with TRBJ1-2; no clear D gene. Germline V gene sequence: CDR1 MNHEY, CDR2 SVGEGT. The CDR3 runs 13 residues. The V gene lost 2 bases and the J gene lost 2 bases, with 6 bases spanning the gap. The CDR3, as DNA: TGTGCCAGCAGTTACCGGGAGAACTATGGCTACACCTTC. Encoded protein: CASSYRENYGYTF.

This CDR3 is CASSLGGSNSPLHF. In nucleotides, the CDR3 is TGTGCCAGCAGCTTAGGAGGGTCTAATTCACCCCTCCACTTT. The V and J genes are TRBV7-2 and TRBJ1-6; D is undetermined. Germline assignment: CDR1 SGHTA and CDR2 FQGNSA. The V end lost 1 base, the J end lost 6 bases, and 7 bases lay between the germline ends. CDR3 length: 14 amino acids.

Only one count was recorded for this clone. CDR3 sequence reads: CASSTYFRDRDMNTEAFF. CDR3 DNA sequence: TGTGCCAGTAGTACATACTTCCGGGACAGGGATATGAACACTGAAGCTTTCTTT. The gene calls are TRBV19 and TRBJ1-1; 9 bases align to TRBD1. CDR3 length: 18 amino acids. Germline V gene sequence: CDR1 LNHDA, CDR2 SQIVND (reference sequence). J gave up 0 bases and V 4 bases, and 12 bases lay outside the gene matches. The complete variable domain, with remaining parts taken from reference TRBV19 and TRBJ1-1, reads DGGITQSPKYLFRKEGQNVTLSCEQNLNHDAMYWYRQDPGQGLRLIYYSQIVNDFQKGDIAEGYSVSREKKESFPLTVTSAQKNPTAFYLCASSTYFRDRDMNTEAFFGQGTRLTVV.

This rearrangement joins TRBV10-1 to TRBJ2-2, with D possibly being TRBD1 (6 bases). This CDR3 comprises 14 residues. CDR1 WNHNN and CDR2 SYGVQD come from the germline V gene (reference sequence). Trimming took off 2 bases at V and 7 bases at J, with 11 bases between the two ends. This chain's CDR3 is CASSELQGIGELFF. The CDR3 DNA sequence: TGCGCCAGCAGTGAGCTACAGGGAATCGGGGAGCTGTTTTTT.

The chain links TRBV7-9 to TRBJ2-1, with 11 bases aligning to TRBD2. The CDR3 extends over 17 amino acids. Germline CDR1 SEHNR, CDR2 FQNEAQ (reference sequence). J was trimmed by 7 bases and V by 4 bases; bases with no gene match: 12. In DNA form, the CDR3 reads TGTGCCAGCAGCTCTTCGGAACTAGCGGGAGCATGGAATGAGCAGTTCTTC. Its translation: CASSSSELAGAWNEQFF. The variable domain in full, completed from reference TRBV7-9 and TRBJ2-1, reads DTGVSQNPRHKITKRGQNVTFRCDPISEHNRLYWYRQTLGQGPEFLTYFQNEAQLEKSRLLSDRFSAERPKGSFSTLEIQRTEQGDSAMYLCASSSSELAGAWNEQFFGPGTRLTVL.